The 17 T cell receptor beta chains presented below share a single source sample, sequenced in a study of blood T cell repertoires in COVID-19. Sequenced by immunoSEQ multiplex PCR; TCRdb stores in-frame clones only, minus some. Among 90,000 or so clones listed, about nine tenths were seen once. The sample taken for sequencing was peripheral blood. Receptors originate from a human donor with active COVID-19. The donor label of this sample is uncertain.

This rearrangement joins TRBV9 to TRBJ1-6; TRBD1 matches at 8 bases. Trimming took 2 bases from V and 11 from J; bases not matched to a gene: 12. The CDR3 length is 16 residues. Germline assignment: CDR1 SGDLS and CDR2 YYNGEE. The CDR3 region has the DNA TGTGCCAGCAGCGTTAGTGGACAGGGTGGTTTCGCACCCCTCCACTTT. It specifies CASSVSGQGGFAPLHF.

This sequence joins TRBV4-3 and TRBJ1-1, with D hard to call. This CDR3 region has 15 residues. The germline V gene has CDR1 LGHNA and CDR2 YSLEER. Trimming removed 1 base from V and 5 bases from J, with 14 bases in between. CDR3 sequence (DNA): TGCGCCAGCAGCCAAGGATCAATACAGCCGACTGAAGCTTTCTTT. Amino acids: CASSQGSIQPTEAFF.

The chain links TRBV5-1 to TRBJ2-5, with 7 bases matching TRBD2. The CDR3 is 18 amino acids. Germline V gene data show CDR1 as SGHRS and CDR2 as YFSETQ. J was trimmed by 5 bases and V by 4 bases; bases with no gene match: 20. The CDR3 DNA sequence: TGCGCCAGCAGCCCACCCCCGACTAGCCATCGGGCGGGGGAGACCCAGTACTTC. It specifies CASSPPPTSHRAGETQYF.

The chain combines TRBV5-1 with TRBJ2-1; 10 nucleotides align to TRBD2. With 4 bases clipped from V and 3 bases from J, the junction kept 4 bases outside the gene matches. From germline, CDR1 is SGHRS and CDR2 YFSETQ. The CDR3 is made up of 15 amino acids. The CDR3 region has the DNA TGCGCCAGCAGCACGACTAGCGGGCTCTACAATGAGCAGTTCTTC. Amino acids: CASSTTSGLYNEQFF.

This clone was seen a single time. The chain carries TRBV28 and TRBJ1-6; D might be TRBD1 (6 bases). CDR1 is MDHEN, CDR2 SYDVKM, per germline. Deletions cut 6 bases from V and 7 bases from J, with 16 bases between. The CDR3 has 15 amino acids. As DNA, the CDR3 is TGTGCCAGCAGGGAGACAGGCGGGGGCAATTCACCCCTCCACTTT. Translating it yields CASRETGGGNSPLHF.

This clone was seen once. V usage is TRBV7-2 and J usage is TRBJ2-7; weak D call: TRBD1 (5 bases). Germline V CDR1 and CDR2: SGHTA, FQGNSA. The CDR3 totals 17 residues. The germline V and J ends were trimmed by 1 base and 6 bases, with 22 bases remaining between them. DNA for the CDR3: TGTGCCAGCAGCTTAGGGGTTGGCAGGGCTAACCAGGGCGAGCAGTACTTC. Amino acids: CASSLGVGRANQGEQYF.

This CDR3 is CASSAASGGDNEQFF. In nucleotides, the CDR3 is TGTGCCAGTAGTGCGGCGAGCGGGGGGGACAATGAGCAGTTCTTC. The chain employs TRBV19 and TRBJ2-1; 10 positions match TRBD2. The junction had 6 bases not matched to a gene; V was cut back by 5 bases and J by 5 bases. Germline V lookup: CDR1 LNHDA, CDR2 SQIVND (reference sequence). The CDR3 is 15 residues long. The full variable domain, with the rest looked up from reference TRBV19 and TRBJ2-1, is DGGITQSPKYLFRKEGQNVTLSCEQNLNHDAMYWYRQDPGQGLRLIYYSQIVNDFQKGDIAEGYSVSREKKESFPLTVTSAQKNPTAFYLCASSAASGGDNEQFFGPGTRLTVL.

V usage is TRBV4-1 and J usage is TRBJ2-7, with D perhaps TRBD2 (6 bases). V was clipped by 0 bases and J by 5 bases, with 11 bases between them. CDR3 size: 14 residues. Germline V gene lookup returns CDR1 MGHRA and CDR2 YSYEKL. This CDR3 is CASSQEGTPDEQYF. CDR3 DNA: TGCGCCAGCAGCCAAGAAGGGACTCCCGACGAGCAGTACTTC.

The chain is built from TRBV9 and TRBJ2-7, with D unclear. The V end was cut by 3 bases, the J end by 6 bases, with 7 bases between. This CDR3 is built from 11 residues. Germline values: CDR1 SGDLS, CDR2 YYNGEE. The DNA of the CDR3 is TGTGCCAGCAGCGCCGGTGGCGAGCAGTACTTC. Translating it yields CASSAGGEQYF.

V gene TRBV5-1 combines with J gene TRBJ1-2; possible D gene TRBD1, 6 bases. The CDR3 length is 14 residues. Trimming removed 8 bases from V and 8 bases from J, with 22 bases in between. CDR1 and CDR2 from the germline V gene are SGHRS and YFSETQ. The CDR3 loop is CASFGTGRGEGYTF. For the CDR3, the DNA is TGCGCCAGTTTCGGTACCGGCAGGGGCGAAGGCTACACCTTC.

The chain recombines TRBV15 with TRBJ2-5; a weak D match, TRBD2 (5 bases). V lost 1 base, J lost 4 bases, and 19 bases lay in between. The CDR3 runs to 17 residues. Germline CDR1 is LNHNV and CDR2 is YYDKDF (reference sequence). The CDR3 sequence: CATSRGPQIALLETQYF. CDR3 coding DNA: TGTGCCACCAGCAGAGGGCCGCAGATAGCGCTCCTAGAGACCCAGTACTTC.

This chain joins TRBV10-3 and TRBJ2-3; the match to TRBD2 covers 13 bases. The J segment lost 4 bases and the V segment lost 6 bases, leaving 4 bases of the junction unmatched. Germline loops: CDR1 ENHRY, CDR2 SYGVKD. CDR3 size: 15 residues. CDR3 in amino acids: CAIRQTSGGSDTQYF. The CDR3 coding sequence is TGTGCCATCAGGCAGACTAGCGGGGGGTCAGATACGCAGTATTTT.

This rearrangement joins TRBV3-1 (or the pseudogene TRBV3-2) to TRBJ2-7, with D possibly TRBD1 on 6 matching bases. The CDR3 runs to 12 residues. CDR1 is LGHDT, CDR2 YNNKEL, per germline (reference sequence). With 6 bases removed from V and 7 bases from J, the gap between germline ends came to 13 bases. The CDR3 spells CASRGDKIEQYF. In nucleotides, the CDR3 is TGTGCCAGCAGAGGGGACAAGATAGAGCAGTACTTC.

The chain combines TRBV19 with TRBJ2-6, with no clear D. Germline CDR1 reads LNHDA; CDR2 reads SQIVND (reference sequence). V was cut by 2 bases and J by 11 bases, with 4 bases left in between. This CDR3 comprises 11 residues. The CDR3, as DNA: TGTGCCAGTAGTATACGGGACGTCCTGACTTTC. Protein product: CASSIRDVLTF. The complete variable domain, with remaining parts taken from reference TRBV19 and TRBJ2-6, reads DGGITQSPKYLFRKEGQNVTLSCEQNLNHDAMYWYRQDPGQGLRLIYYSQIVNDFQKGDIAEGYSVSREKKESFPLTVTSAQKNPTAFYLCASSIRDVLTFGAGSRLTVL.

The J gene is TRBJ2-5, the V gene TRBV4-1; D is ambiguous. The CDR3 is made up of 16 amino acids. The germline V gene has CDR1 MGHRA and CDR2 YSYEKL. Between the trimmed V and J ends, which lost 1 base and 1 base, there was a span of 13 bases. The CDR3 region has the DNA TGCGCCAGCAGCCAAGGCTTACAGCCTATCCAAGAGACCCAGTACTTC. This gives the protein CASSQGLQPIQETQYF.

The V gene is TRBV7-8, the J gene TRBJ2-1, with TRBD2 identical over 13 bases. Germline V gives CDR1 SGHVS, CDR2 FQNEAQ. The CDR3 runs to 20 residues. With 1 base clipped from V and 0 bases from J, the junction kept 9 bases outside the gene matches. Here the CDR3 reads CASSLVGGTSGASSYNEQFF. CDR3 coding DNA: TGTGCCAGCAGCTTAGTAGGGGGGACTAGCGGGGCAAGCTCCTACAATGAGCAGTTCTTC.

The chain uses TRBV5-1 and TRBJ2-3; D not certain. The CDR3 runs 12 residues. V was clipped by 4 bases and J by 6 bases, with 9 bases between them. Germline V gene lookup returns CDR1 SGHRS and CDR2 YFSETQ. The CDR3 DNA is TGCGCCAGCAGCCCCGCCGGGGATACGCAGTATTTT. This encodes CASSPAGDTQYF.